Reported below is one T cell receptor beta chain. No antigen is known for it. The PCR had 60 Vbeta and 13 Jbeta primers. Produced via immunoSEQ multiplex PCR; TCRdb's table is partial and in-frame only. This sample has roughly 170,000 clones, with 80% to 90% found just once. The sample belongs to a study of cytomegalovirus exposure and HLA in healthy donors. Study-level findings and limits: A cluster of highly shared sequence variants was likely a sequencing artifact. Researchers reported in a later analysis that a missense DCLRE1C variant was tied to TCR beta V- and J-gene trimming. Later analysis reportedly placed an Asian-associated ancestry cluster below the roughly 640-donor mean in N-insertions.

CDR1 and CDR2 from the germline V gene are MNHEY and SVGAGI. Trimming cost V 5 bases and J 2 bases, with 15 bases left between them. This CDR3 has 15 residues. This chain uses TRBV6-5 with TRBJ1-1; D is ambiguous. The material sequenced was PBMCs. This TCR was recovered from a woman aged 18-30 years in good health and CMV-seronegative. Written as DNA, the CDR3 is TGTGCCAGCAGTAGATACCCGACAAGCAACACTGAAGCTTTCTTT. Its translation: CASSRYPTSNTEAFF.